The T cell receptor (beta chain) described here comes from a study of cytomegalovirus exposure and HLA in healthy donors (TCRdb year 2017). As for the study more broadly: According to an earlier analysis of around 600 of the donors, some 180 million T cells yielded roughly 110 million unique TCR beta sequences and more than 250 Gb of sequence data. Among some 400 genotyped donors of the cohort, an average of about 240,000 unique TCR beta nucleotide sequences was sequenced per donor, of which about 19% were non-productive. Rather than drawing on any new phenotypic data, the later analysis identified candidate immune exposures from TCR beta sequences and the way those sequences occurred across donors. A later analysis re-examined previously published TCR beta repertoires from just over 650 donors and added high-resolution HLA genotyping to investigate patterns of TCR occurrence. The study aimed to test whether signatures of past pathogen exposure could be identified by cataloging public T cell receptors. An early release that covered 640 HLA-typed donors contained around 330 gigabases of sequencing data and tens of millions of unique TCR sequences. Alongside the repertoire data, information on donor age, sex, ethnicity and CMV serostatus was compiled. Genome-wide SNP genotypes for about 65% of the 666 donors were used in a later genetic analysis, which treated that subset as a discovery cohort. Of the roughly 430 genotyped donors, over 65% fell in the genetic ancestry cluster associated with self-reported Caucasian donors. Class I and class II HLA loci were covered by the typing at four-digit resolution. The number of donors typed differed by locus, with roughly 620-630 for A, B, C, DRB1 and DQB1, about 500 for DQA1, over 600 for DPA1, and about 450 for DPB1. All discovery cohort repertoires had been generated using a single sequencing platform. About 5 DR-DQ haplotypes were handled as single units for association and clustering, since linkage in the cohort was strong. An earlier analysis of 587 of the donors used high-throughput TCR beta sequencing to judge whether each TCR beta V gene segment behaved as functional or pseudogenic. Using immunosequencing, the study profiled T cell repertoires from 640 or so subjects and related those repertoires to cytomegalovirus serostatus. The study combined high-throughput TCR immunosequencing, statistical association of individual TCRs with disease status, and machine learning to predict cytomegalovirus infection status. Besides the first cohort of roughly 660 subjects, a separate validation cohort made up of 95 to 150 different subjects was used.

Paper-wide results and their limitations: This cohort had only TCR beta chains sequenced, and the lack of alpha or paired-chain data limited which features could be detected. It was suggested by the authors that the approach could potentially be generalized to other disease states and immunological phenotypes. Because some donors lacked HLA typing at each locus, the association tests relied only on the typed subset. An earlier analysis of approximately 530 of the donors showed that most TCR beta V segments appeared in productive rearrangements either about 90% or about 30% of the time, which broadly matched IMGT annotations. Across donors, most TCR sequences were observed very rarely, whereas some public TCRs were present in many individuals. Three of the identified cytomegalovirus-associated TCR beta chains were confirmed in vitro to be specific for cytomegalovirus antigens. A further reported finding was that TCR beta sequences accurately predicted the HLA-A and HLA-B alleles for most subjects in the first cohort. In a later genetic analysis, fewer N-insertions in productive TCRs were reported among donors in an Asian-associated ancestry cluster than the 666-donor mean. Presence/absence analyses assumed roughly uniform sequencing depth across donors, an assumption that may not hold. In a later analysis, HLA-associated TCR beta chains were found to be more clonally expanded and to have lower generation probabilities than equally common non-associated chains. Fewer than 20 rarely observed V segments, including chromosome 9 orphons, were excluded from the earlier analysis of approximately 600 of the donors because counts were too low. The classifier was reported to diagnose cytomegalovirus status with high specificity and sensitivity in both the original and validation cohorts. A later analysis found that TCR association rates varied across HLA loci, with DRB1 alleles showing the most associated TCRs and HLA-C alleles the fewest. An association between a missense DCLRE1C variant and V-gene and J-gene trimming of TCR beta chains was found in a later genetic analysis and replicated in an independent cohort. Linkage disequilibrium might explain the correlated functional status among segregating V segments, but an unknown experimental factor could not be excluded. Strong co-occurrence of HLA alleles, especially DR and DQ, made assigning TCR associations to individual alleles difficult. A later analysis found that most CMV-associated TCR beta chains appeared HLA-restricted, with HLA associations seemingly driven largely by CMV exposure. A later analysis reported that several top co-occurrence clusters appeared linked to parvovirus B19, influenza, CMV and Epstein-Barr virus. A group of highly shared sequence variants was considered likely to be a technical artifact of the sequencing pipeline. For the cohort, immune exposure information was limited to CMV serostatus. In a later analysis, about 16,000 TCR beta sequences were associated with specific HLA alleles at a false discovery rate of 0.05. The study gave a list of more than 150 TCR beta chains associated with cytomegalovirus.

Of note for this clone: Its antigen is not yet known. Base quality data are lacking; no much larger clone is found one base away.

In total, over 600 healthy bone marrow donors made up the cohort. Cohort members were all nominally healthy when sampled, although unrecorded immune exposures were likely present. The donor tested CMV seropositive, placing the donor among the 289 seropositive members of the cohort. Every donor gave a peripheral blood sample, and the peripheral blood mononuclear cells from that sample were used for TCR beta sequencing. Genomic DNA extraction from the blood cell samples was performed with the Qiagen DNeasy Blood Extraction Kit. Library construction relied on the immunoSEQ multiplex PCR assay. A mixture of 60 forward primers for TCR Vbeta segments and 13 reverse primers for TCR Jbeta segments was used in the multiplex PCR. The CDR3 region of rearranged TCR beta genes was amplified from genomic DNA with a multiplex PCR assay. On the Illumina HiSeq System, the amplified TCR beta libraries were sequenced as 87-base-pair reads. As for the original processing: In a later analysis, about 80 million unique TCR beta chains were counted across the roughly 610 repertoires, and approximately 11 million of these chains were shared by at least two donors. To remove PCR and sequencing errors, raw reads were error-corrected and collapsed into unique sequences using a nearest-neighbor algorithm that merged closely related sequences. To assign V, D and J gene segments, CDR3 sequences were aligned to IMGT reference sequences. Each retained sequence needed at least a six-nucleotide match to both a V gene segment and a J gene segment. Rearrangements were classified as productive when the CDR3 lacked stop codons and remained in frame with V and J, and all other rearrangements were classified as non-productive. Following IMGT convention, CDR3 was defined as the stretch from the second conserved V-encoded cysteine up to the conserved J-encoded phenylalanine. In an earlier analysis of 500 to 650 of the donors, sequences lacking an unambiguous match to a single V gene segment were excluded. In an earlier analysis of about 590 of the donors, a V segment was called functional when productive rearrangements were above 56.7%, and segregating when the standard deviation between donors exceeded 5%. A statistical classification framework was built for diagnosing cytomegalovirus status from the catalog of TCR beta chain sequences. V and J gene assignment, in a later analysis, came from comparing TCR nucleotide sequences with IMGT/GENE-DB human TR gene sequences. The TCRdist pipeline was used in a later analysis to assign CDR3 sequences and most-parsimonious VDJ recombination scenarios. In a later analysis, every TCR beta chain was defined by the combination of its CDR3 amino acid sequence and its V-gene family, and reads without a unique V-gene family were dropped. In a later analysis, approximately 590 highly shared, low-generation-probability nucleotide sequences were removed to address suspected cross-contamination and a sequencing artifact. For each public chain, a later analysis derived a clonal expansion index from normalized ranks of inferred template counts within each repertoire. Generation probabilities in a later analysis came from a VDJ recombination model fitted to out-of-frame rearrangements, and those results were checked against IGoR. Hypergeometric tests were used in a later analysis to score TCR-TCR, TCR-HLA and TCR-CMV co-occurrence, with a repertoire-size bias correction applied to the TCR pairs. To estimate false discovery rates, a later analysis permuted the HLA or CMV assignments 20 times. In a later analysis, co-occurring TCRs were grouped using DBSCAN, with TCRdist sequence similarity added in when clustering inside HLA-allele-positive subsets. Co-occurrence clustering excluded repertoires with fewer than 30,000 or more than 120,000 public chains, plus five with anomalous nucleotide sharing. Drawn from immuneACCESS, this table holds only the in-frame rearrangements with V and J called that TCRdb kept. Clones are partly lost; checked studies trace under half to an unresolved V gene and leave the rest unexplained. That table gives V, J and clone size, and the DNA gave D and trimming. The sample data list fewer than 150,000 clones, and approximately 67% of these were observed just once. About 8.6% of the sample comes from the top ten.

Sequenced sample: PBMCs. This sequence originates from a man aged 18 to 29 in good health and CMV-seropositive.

Read as DNA, the sequence is TGTGCCAGCAGTGATAGCGTCAGACAGGGGTTACAAGCAGATACGCAGTATTTT. Its protein reads: CASSDSVRQGLQADTQYF. The V and J segments used are TRBV2 and TRBJ2-3, and 8 junctional nucleotides match TRBD1. CDR1 and CDR2 are drawn from the germline V gene: SNHLY, FYNNEI. Inclusive of the bounding cysteine and phenylalanine, the CDR3 is 18 residues long. Only CDR3 DNA remains: 54 bases, in frame from the first base. Trimming takes 3 bases off V and 4 bases off J; junction bases not matched to a gene: 15. Supplemented by the reference TRBV2 and TRBJ2-3 proteins around the CDR3, the complete variable domain is EPEVTQTPSHQVTQMGQEVILRCVPISNHLYFYWYRQILGQKVEFLVSFYNNEISEKSEIFDDQFSVERPDGSNFTLKIRSTKLEDSAMYFCASSDSVRQGLQADTQYFGPGTRLTVL.